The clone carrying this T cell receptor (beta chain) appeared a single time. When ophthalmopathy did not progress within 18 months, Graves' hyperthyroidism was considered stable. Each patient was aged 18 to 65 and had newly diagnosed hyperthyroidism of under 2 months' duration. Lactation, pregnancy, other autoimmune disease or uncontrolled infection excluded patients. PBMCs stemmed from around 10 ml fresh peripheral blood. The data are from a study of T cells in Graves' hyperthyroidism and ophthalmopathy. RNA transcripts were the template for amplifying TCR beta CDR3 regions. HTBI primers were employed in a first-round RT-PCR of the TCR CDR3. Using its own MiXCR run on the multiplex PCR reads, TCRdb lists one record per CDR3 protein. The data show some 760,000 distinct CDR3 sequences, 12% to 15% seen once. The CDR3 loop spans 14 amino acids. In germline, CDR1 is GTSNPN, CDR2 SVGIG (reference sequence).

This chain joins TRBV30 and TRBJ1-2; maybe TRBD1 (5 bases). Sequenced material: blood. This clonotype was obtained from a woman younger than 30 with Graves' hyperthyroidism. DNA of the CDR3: TGTGTCTTCGACCGGGACTTCTCTCTGCGAGGCTACACCTTC. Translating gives CVFDRDFSLRGYTF.